These 29 T cell receptor beta chains originate from one sample sequenced in a study of T cells in Graves' hyperthyroidism and ophthalmopathy. Amplified TCR beta CDR3 regions came from RNA transcripts. Using the HTBI primer set, a first-round RT-PCR was run on the TCR CDR3. TCRdb re-called the multiplex PCR reads through MiXCR, storing one row per CDR3 protein. The data contain a few hundred thousand distinct CDR3 sequences, 35% to 55% of them singletons. What was sequenced was peripheral blood or thyroid tissue (not recorded which). The origin of the receptors is a young woman with Graves' hyperthyroidism.

The chain joins TRBV2 to TRBJ1-5; D unclear. This CDR3 has 12 residues. Germline CDR1 is SNHLY and CDR2 is FYNNEI. V lost 1 base to trimming and J lost 7 bases, with 5 bases between them. CDR3 in DNA: TGTGCCAGCAGTGAAGTAGGGCAGCCCCAGCATTTT. Translation: CASSEVGQPQHF.

J is TRBJ2-1 and V is TRBV7-2; D possibly corresponds to TRBD2 (6 bases). In germline, CDR1 is SGHTA, CDR2 FQGNSA. This CDR3 is built from 18 residues. V lost 5 bases to trimming and J lost 2 bases, with 22 bases between them. The CDR3 region is CASSGRTERRVPYNEQFF. The CDR3 bases are TGTGCCAGCAGCGGACGGACGGAGCGGAGGGTTCCCTACAATGAGCAGTTCTTC. Together with reference TRBV7-2 and TRBJ2-1, the CDR3 gives the full variable domain: GAGVSQSPSNKVTEKGKDVELRCDPISGHTALYWYRQSLGQGLEFLIYFQGNSAPDKSGLPSDRFSAERTGGSVSTLTIQRTQQEDSAVYLCASSGRTERRVPYNEQFFGPGTRLTVL.

With regard to this clonotype: An end of the junction differs from the germline gene, which may be a read error. The V gene is TRBV24-1, the J gene TRBJ2-2; D is perhaps TRBD2 (5 bases). Germline lookup yields CDR1 KGHDR and CDR2 SFDVKD. The CDR3 length is 17 residues. DNA of the CDR3: TGTGCCACCAGTGCTCGAGGGCAGCTTGAGAACACCGGGAAGCTGTTTTTT. Amino acids: CATSARGQLENTGKLFF.

This clonotype was recorded at least ten times. The chain joins TRBV19 to TRBJ2-7; D could derive from TRBD1 or TRBD2 (5 bases each). Germline V CDR1 and CDR2: LNHDA, SQIVND (reference sequence). V lost 5 bases to trimming and J lost 6 bases, with 17 bases between them. The CDR3 is 14 residues long. The CDR3 here is CASSSYTGTTEQYF. CDR3 bases: TGTGCCAGTAGTTCGTACACCGGGACGACCGAGCAGTACTTC.

This clonotype was observed at least ten times. V and J are TRBV13 and TRBJ1-4; no definite D call. Trimming cost V 1 base and J 8 bases, with 14 bases left between them. CDR3 length: 15 amino acids. Germline V lookup: CDR1 PRHDT, CDR2 FYEKMQ (reference sequence). The CDR3 loop is CASSLEGGIDEKLFF. The CDR3 nucleotides are TGTGCCAGCAGCTTAGAGGGTGGAATTGACGAAAAACTGTTTTTT.

This chain joins TRBV10-3 and TRBJ1-1; TRBD1 is a possible D gene (6 bases). The CDR3 loop spans 13 amino acids. V was shortened by 10 bases and J by 7 bases, with 19 bases between the two germline ends. Germline V gene sequence: CDR1 ENHRY, CDR2 SYGVKD. The CDR3 loop is CATTGTTVDEAFF. The CDR3 DNA reads TGTGCCACCACCGGGACAACGGTCGATGAAGCTTTCTTT.

This clonotype has a handful of counts. The chain joins TRBV7-9 to TRBJ2-1, with TRBD2 matching 11 bases. The CDR3 extends over 14 amino acids. V gave up 5 bases and J gave up 8 bases; unmatched junction bases: 5. Germline V gene sequence: CDR1 SEHNR, CDR2 FQNEAQ (reference sequence). The CDR3 protein is CASSEGLAVHEQFF. DNA of the CDR3: TGTGCCAGCAGCGAGGGACTAGCGGTTCATGAGCAGTTCTTC.

This clonotype was seen ten or more times. This sequence joins TRBV29-1 and TRBJ1-1; TRBD1 agrees at 7 bases. Germline V CDR1 and CDR2: SQVTM, ANQGSEA. With 7 bases clipped from V and 8 bases from J, the junction kept 4 bases outside the gene matches. This CDR3 has 10 residues. CDR3 nucleotides: TGCAGCGCAGGGACAGCCGAAGCTTTCTTT. Translating gives CSAGTAEAFF.

Turning to this clonotype: One junction end does not reproduce the germline sequence, and a read error may be involved. This chain links TRBV2 with TRBJ1-1, with D uncertain. CDR1 SNHLY and CDR2 FYNNEI come from the germline V gene. The CDR3 totals 9 residues. CDR3 coding DNA: TGTGCCAGCATGAGGACTAGCGGATTT. It yields the protein CASMRTSGF.

The chain employs TRBV2 and TRBJ2-1; no clear D gene. V lost 11 bases to trimming and J lost 7 bases, with 12 bases between them. CDR1 SNHLY and CDR2 FYNNEI come from the germline V gene. The CDR3 spans 11 residues. This CDR3 reads CASGPTNEQFF. The CDR3 DNA reads TGTGCCTCCGGGCCTACGAATGAGCAGTTCTTC.

This clonotype came up many times. The V and J genes are TRBV7-9 and TRBJ1-2, with D unresolved. The germline gives CDR1 SEHNR, CDR2 FQNEAQ (reference sequence). V was trimmed by 2 bases and J by 5 bases, leaving 9 bases between them. CDR3 length: 13 residues. The CDR3 protein is CASSLSSGYGYTF. The CDR3, as DNA: TGTGCCAGCAGCTTATCGTCAGGATATGGCTACACCTTC.

The V call is TRBV2, the J call TRBJ2-1; TRBD1 agrees at 9 bases. Germline CDR1 reads SNHLY; CDR2 reads FYNNEI. The trim removed 8 bases at V and 6 bases at J, leaving 5 bases unmatched. The CDR3 contains 13 residues. The CDR3 DNA sequence: TGTGCCAGCCCGGGACAGGGCTTCAATGAGCAGTTCTTC. It encodes CASPGQGFNEQFF. Variable domain in full (rest from reference TRBV2 and TRBJ2-1): EPEVTQTPSHQVTQMGQEVILRCVPISNHLYFYWYRQILGQKVEFLVSFYNNEISEKSEIFDDQFSVERPDGSNFTLKIRSTKLEDSAMYFCASPGQGFNEQFFGPGTRLTVL.

This clonotype was detected only a few times. The rearrangement uses TRBV5-4 and TRBJ1-1; 7 bases are a match to TRBD1. This CDR3 is built from 15 residues. The V gene end was trimmed by 0 bases and the J gene end by 4 bases; junction bases not matched to a gene: 6. Germline assignment: CDR1 SGHNT and CDR2 YYREEE (reference sequence). DNA of the CDR3: TGTGCCAGCAGCTTGGAGGGACAGACGACCACTGAAGCTTTCTTT. Amino acids: CASSLEGQTTTEAFF. The variable domain in full, completed from reference TRBV5-4 and TRBJ1-1, reads ETGVTQSPTHLIKTRGQQVTLRCSSQSGHNTVSWYQQALGQGPQFIFQYYREEENGRGNFPPRFSGLQFPNYSSELNVNALELDDSALYLCASSLEGQTTTEAFFGQGTRLTVV.

This clonotype was seen a few times. A junction end diverges from the germline sequence, so it may reflect a read error. The chain recombines TRBV7-9 with TRBJ2-7, with 8 nucleotides matching TRBD2. The CDR3 is 17 amino acids. Germline CDR1 SEHNR, CDR2 FQNEAQ (reference sequence). The CDR3: CASSQDPPSGFSYEQYF. The CDR3 bases are TGCGCCAGCAGCCAAGATCCCCCTAGCGGGTTCTCCTACGAGCAGTACTTC.

Regarding this clonotype: One end of the junction does not line up with germline, which may come from a read error. The V and J genes are TRBV29-1 and TRBJ1-2, with D unclear. CDR3 length equals 13 residues. Germline V CDR1 and CDR2: SQVTM, ANQGSEA. The CDR3 reads CSVDGEGLYGYAF. In DNA form, the CDR3 reads TGCAGCGTTGATGGAGAGGGCCTCTATGGCTACGCCTTC. Together with reference TRBV29-1 and TRBJ1-2, the CDR3 gives the full variable domain: SAVISQKPSRDICQRGTSLTIQCQVDSQVTMMFWYRQQPGQSLTLIATANQGSEATYESGFVIDKFPISRPNLTFSTLTVSNMSPEDSSIYLCSVDGEGLYGYAFGSGTRLTVV.

Comments on this clonotype: This may arise from a read error, as a much more abundant clone is one base away. The genes are TRBV5-1 and TRBJ1-2; TRBD1 is a possible D gene (6 bases). V lost 4 bases, J lost 2 bases, and 15 bases lay in between. From germline, CDR1 is SGHRS and CDR2 YFSETQ. The CDR3 is 15 residues long. The CDR3 region is CASSVDSGENYGYTF. The DNA for the CDR3 is TGCGCCAGCAGCGTCGATTCAGGGGAAAACTATGGCTACACCTTC.

In its sample, this clonotype was seen a few times. The chain has TRBV20-1 and TRBJ2-7; D tentatively reads TRBD1 or TRBD2 (5 bases each). This CDR3 is built from 14 residues. Germline assignment: CDR1 DFQATT and CDR2 SNEGSKA (reference sequence). V was trimmed by 3 bases and J by 0 bases, leaving 12 bases between them. CDR3 loop: CSASSYGASYEQYF. In nucleotides, the CDR3 is TGCAGTGCTAGTTCCTACGGGGCCTCCTACGAGCAGTACTTC.

This rearrangement joins TRBV6-1 to TRBJ1-5, with TRBD1 matching over 7 bases. V dropped 8 bases and J dropped 1; count of bases not matched to a gene: 5. Germline V gene data show CDR1 as MNHNS and CDR2 as SASEGT. The CDR3 has 14 amino acids. CDR3 DNA sequence: TGTGCCAGCGGAACACAGGGGAGCAATCAGCCCCAGCATTTT. It is translated as CASGTQGSNQPQHF.

The CDR3 sequence: CASGLVQGTHIKPTEAFF. For the CDR3, the DNA is TGTGCTAGTGGTTTGGTACAGGGGACCCACATTAAGCCCACTGAAGCTTTCTTT. V usage is TRBV12-5 and J usage is TRBJ1-1; 7 bases line up with TRBD1. The length of the CDR3 is 18 residues. The V segment lost 0 bases and the J segment 4 bases; nucleotides outside the gene matches: 14. Germline CDR1 LGHNT, CDR2 FRNRAP.

There are many counts of this clonotype. The chain combines TRBV12-5 with TRBJ1-2, with TRBD1 as a possible D gene (5 bases). This CDR3 comprises 13 residues. Trimming took off 4 bases at V and 2 bases at J, with 8 bases between the two ends. The germline gives CDR1 LGHNT, CDR2 FRNRAP. This CDR3 reads CASGSRDNYGYTF. In DNA, the CDR3 is TGTGCTAGTGGTTCCCGGGACAACTATGGCTACACCTTC.

This clonotype was observed many times. This chain joins TRBV11-3 and TRBJ1-2; tentative D call: TRBD1 (6 bases). This CDR3 region has 15 residues. V was shortened by 1 base and J by 1 base, with 10 bases between the two germline ends. Germline V gene lookup returns CDR1 SGHNT and CDR2 YENEEA. The DNA of the CDR3 is TGTGCCAGCAGCTTAGCAGGGGAATTTAACTATGGCTACACCTTC. Its protein is CASSLAGEFNYGYTF.

The chain links TRBV15 to TRBJ2-3; 7 bases fit TRBD2. This CDR3 contains 17 residues. V trimming: 0 bases; J trimming: 2 bases; junction bases outside the gene matches: 8. CDR1 and CDR2 from the germline V gene are LNHNV and YYDKDF (reference sequence). The chain's CDR3 is CATSREWGTTLTDTQYF. CDR3 DNA sequence: TGTGCCACCAGCAGAGAGTGGGGGACTACTCTCACAGATACGCAGTATTTT.

This sequence joins TRBV20-1 and TRBJ1-5, with D perhaps TRBD1 (5 bases). V lost 6 bases and J lost 5, with 20 bases in between. Germline-derived CDR1 and CDR2 are DFQATT and SNEGSKA (reference sequence). This CDR3 has 15 amino acids. In nucleotides, the CDR3 is TGCAGTGCCCCCTCAAGGGGAGGGGATGATCAGCCCCAGCATTTT. Amino acids: CSAPSRGGDDQPQHF.

This clonotype came up many times. The chain recombines TRBV20-1 with TRBJ1-5, with TRBD1 matching over 8 bases. Looked up from germline, CDR1 is DFQATT and CDR2 is SNEGSKA (reference sequence). V was clipped by 5 bases and J by 6 bases; unmatched bases: 9. There are 14 residues in the CDR3. DNA of the CDR3: TGCAGTGCTGTCGGACAGGGCGGCTCTCAGCCCCAGCATTTT. As protein: CSAVGQGGSQPQHF.

This clonotype was seen many times. The chain uses TRBV11-2 and TRBJ2-5, with unresolved D. CDR3 size: 11 residues. The ends were cut back, 5 bases at V and 5 bases at J, with 6 bases in the middle. Germline-derived CDR1 and CDR2 are SGHAT and FQNNGV. Here the CDR3 DNA reads TGTGCCAGCAGCGACGCCGAGACCCAGTACTTC. This codes for CASSDAETQYF.

Comment on this clonotype: A junction end diverges from the germline sequence, so it may reflect a read error. The chain uses TRBV5-1 and TRBJ2-2; TRBD2 agrees at 9 bases. This CDR3 contains 15 residues. CDR1 SGHRS and CDR2 YFSETQ come from the germline V gene. CDR3 protein: CASSSLAGNTGGLFF. CDR3 coding DNA: TGCGCCAGCAGCTCACTAGCGGGTAACACCGGGGGGCTGTTTTTT.

Comments on this clonotype: Because it lacks the conserved phenylalanine or tryptophan at the end, this CDR3 is likely a read error. The rearrangement links TRBV7-2 to TRBJ1-1; no clear D gene. V shed 0 bases and J shed 1 base, with 6 bases lying between them. Germline CDR1 is SGHTA and CDR2 is FQGNSA. The CDR3 runs 14 residues. CDR3: CASSLAGSNTEAFL. CDR3 DNA: TGTGCCAGCAGCTTAGCGGGGTCGAACACTGAAGCTTTCCTT.

This clonotype was observed a single time. A much larger clone is a single base away; this may be a read error. V is TRBV12-3 or TRBV12-4 and J is TRBJ1-4, with 9 bases identical to TRBD1. This CDR3 is built from 17 residues. Unmatched junction bases numbered 10, after V lost 5 bases and J lost 3 bases. The CDR3 spells CASSPGTGMVSNEKLFF. DNA of the CDR3: TGTGCCAGCAGTCCCGGGACAGGGATGGTGTCTAATGAAAAACTGTTTTTT.

This chain uses TRBV24-1 with TRBJ2-5; unclear D gene. The germline CDR1 and CDR2 sequences are KGHDR and SFDVKD. This CDR3 is built from 14 residues. Trimming left V 7 bases short and J 2 bases short, with 13 bases between. The CDR3 DNA follows: TGTGCCACCAGCGCCAGCAGCTTACAAGAGACCCAGTACTTC. Amino acids: CATSASSLQETQYF.